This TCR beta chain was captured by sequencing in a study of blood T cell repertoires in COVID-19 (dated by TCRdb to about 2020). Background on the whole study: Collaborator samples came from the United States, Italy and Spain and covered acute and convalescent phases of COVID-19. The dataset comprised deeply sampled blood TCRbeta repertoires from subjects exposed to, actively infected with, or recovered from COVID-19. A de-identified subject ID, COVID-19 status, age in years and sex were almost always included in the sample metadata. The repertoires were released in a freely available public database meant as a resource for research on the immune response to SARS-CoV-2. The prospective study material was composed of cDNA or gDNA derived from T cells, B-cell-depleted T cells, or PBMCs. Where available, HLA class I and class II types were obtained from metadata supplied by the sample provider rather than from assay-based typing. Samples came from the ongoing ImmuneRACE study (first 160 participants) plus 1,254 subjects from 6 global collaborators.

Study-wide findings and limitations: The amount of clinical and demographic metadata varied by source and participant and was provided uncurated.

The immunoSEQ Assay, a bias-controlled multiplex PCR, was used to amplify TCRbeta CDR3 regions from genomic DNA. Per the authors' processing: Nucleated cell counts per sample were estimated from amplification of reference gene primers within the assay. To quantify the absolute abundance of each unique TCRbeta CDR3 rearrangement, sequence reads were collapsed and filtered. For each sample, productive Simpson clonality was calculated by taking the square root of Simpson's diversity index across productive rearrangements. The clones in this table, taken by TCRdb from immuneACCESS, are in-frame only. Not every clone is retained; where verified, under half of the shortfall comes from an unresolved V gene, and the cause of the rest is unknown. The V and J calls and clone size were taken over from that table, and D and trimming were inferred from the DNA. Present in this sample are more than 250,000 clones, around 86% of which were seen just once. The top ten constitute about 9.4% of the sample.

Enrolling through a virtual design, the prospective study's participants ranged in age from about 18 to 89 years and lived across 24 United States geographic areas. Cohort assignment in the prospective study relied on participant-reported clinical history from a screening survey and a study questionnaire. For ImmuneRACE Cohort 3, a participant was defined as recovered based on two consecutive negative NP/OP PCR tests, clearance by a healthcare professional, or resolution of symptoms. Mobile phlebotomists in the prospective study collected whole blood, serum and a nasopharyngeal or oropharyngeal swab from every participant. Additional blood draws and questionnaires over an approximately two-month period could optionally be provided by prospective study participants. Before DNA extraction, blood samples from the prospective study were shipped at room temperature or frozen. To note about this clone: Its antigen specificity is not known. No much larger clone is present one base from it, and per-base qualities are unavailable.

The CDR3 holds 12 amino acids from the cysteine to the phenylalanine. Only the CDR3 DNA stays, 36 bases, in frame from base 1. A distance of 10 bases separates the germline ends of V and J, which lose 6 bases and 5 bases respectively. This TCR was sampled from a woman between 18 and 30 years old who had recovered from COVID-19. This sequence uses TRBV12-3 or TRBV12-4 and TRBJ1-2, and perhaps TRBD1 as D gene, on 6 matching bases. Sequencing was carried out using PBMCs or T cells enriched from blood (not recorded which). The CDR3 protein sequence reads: CASSPRGYGYTF. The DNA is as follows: TGTGCCAGCAGCCCGAGGGGGTATGGCTACACCTTC.